What follows is one T cell receptor beta chain and its context. The target antigen is unknown. This may come from a read error, since a much larger clone is one base off. TCRbeta libraries were built with three rounds of nested PCR, modified from ARM-PCR. One entry per CDR3 protein results from TCRdb running MiXCR on the multiplex PCR reads. The sample carries 100,000 to 150,000 distinct CDR3 sequences, over 65% recorded once. These data belong to a study of tumor and adjacent non-tumor tissue in lung cancer. As for the study in general: The cohort had 12 to 13 adenocarcinoma, 2 squamous cell and 1 small cell patients. Patients were aged about 31 to 85, ten or so men and 4 to 6 women, stage I to III.

General study findings and limits: In normal lung, the top 100 clones were significantly more dominant than in tumor.

No cell sorting was done before RNA was extracted from the tissue. The CDR3 has 13 residues. CDR1 is SGHNT, CDR2 YENEEA, per germline. Trimming removed 3 bases from V and 2 bases from J, with 7 bases in between. The sample was lung tumor tissue. J is TRBJ2-5 and V is TRBV11-3; D remains unclear. This receptor was identified in a man in his thirties or forties with non-small cell lung cancer. The CDR3 is CASSLLGQETQYF. As DNA, the CDR3 is TGTGCCAGCAGCTTGCTAGGACAAGAGACCCAGTACTTC.